The 16 T cell receptor beta chains below all came from one sample that was sequenced in a study of response to subunit inactivated influenza vaccine. MiXCR was run by TCRdb on the RT-PCR reads, yielding one entry per CDR3 protein. This sample has about 570,000 distinct CDR3 sequences, with over 9% found just once. The same sample was also used in a study of T cells expressing NK-cell markers. In that study: Beta-chain TCR cDNA was generated via 5'RACE template switching with UMIs.

This specimen was PBMCs from blood, taken on the day of vaccination. These receptors all come from a man aged 50 to 60 who received an inactivated influenza vaccine.

This clonotype was seen a handful of times. This chain joins TRBV12-3 or TRBV12-4 and TRBJ2-5; unclear D gene. Trimming cost V 5 bases and J 3 bases, with 7 bases left between them. The CDR3 spans 12 residues. The CDR3 DNA is TGTGCCAGCAGTATGAGAGAAGAGACCCAGTACTTC. Translated, it gives CASSMREETQYF.

This chain links TRBV3-1 with TRBJ2-3; D uncertain. The ends were cut back, 1 base at V and 7 bases at J, with 6 bases in the middle. The CDR3 spans 12 residues. Germline CDR1 reads LGHDT; CDR2 reads YNNKEL (reference sequence). CDR3 amino acids: CASSQVIYTQYF. The CDR3 nucleotides are TGTGCCAGCAGCCAAGTGATTTATACGCAGTATTTT.

J is TRBJ2-1 and V is TRBV4-3; 7 bases fit TRBD1. Germline CDR1 LGHNA, CDR2 YSLEER. Trimming cost V 3 bases and J 2 bases; bases outside gene matches: 4. CDR3 length: 15 residues. This CDR3 is CASSQTGTAYNEQFF. The CDR3 DNA follows: TGCGCCAGCAGCCAGACCGGGACAGCCTACAATGAGCAGTTCTTC.

This chain joins TRBV5-5 and TRBJ2-7; D gene uncertain. This CDR3 is built from 15 residues. Between the trimmed V and J ends, which lost 0 bases and 0 bases, there was a span of 10 bases. CDR1 is SGHKS and CDR2 is YYEKEE in the germline V gene (reference sequence). CDR3 protein: CASSLDTPSSYEQYF. The CDR3 DNA reads as TGTGCCAGCAGCTTGGACACCCCGAGCTCCTACGAGCAGTACTTC. The full variable domain, with the rest looked up from reference TRBV5-5 and TRBJ2-7, is DAGVTQSPTHLIKTRGQQVTLRCSPISGHKSVSWYQQVLGQGPQFIFQYYEKEERGRGNFPDRFSARQFPNYSSELNVNALLLGDSALYLCASSLDTPSSYEQYFGPGTRLTVT.

This clonotype was recorded a few times. The genes are TRBV20-1 and TRBJ2-3; a weak D match, TRBD1 (5 bases). V was cut by 6 bases and J by 1 base, with 14 bases left in between. CDR1 is DFQATT, CDR2 SNEGSKA, per germline (reference sequence). The CDR3 consists of 14 residues. The CDR3 protein is CSAPRVVGTDTQYF. The CDR3 coding sequence is TGCAGTGCCCCCAGGGTGGTTGGCACAGATACGCAGTATTTT.

This sequence joins TRBV7-9 and TRBJ2-7, with no clear D. V lost 1 base and J 2 bases, leaving 12 bases between the germline ends. The CDR3 covers 15 residues. Germline V lookup: CDR1 SEHNR, CDR2 FQNEAQ (reference sequence). The CDR3 nucleotides are TGTGCCAGCAGCTTAGGTGGCAGGAAAACCTACGAGCAGTACTTC. Its protein product is CASSLGGRKTYEQYF.

This clonotype occurred many times. This rearrangement joins TRBV20-1 to TRBJ2-1; D unclear. The ends were cut back, 0 bases at V and 3 bases at J, with 12 bases in the middle. The length of the CDR3 is 15 residues. Germline CDR1 reads DFQATT; CDR2 reads SNEGSKA (reference sequence). Here the CDR3 reads CSARDRGPRYNEQFF. The CDR3 bases are TGCAGTGCTAGAGATCGCGGACCCCGCTACAATGAGCAGTTCTTC.

This clonotype was counted between two and nine times. The V and J genes are TRBV10-3 and TRBJ2-1; perhaps D is TRBD1 or TRBD2 (5 bases each). Between the trimmed V and J ends, which lost 6 bases and 10 bases, there was a span of 16 bases. The CDR3 runs 13 residues. Germline CDR1 reads ENHRY; CDR2 reads SYGVKD. CDR3 DNA sequence: TGTGCCATCAGGGAGGTGGTAAGGGGAGAGCAGTTCTTC. Translating it yields CAIREVVRGEQFF.

The chain carries TRBV19 and TRBJ1-2; 12 positions agree with TRBD1. CDR1 is LNHDA and CDR2 is SQIVND in the germline V gene (reference sequence). The V gene end was trimmed by 5 bases and the J gene end by 8 bases; junction bases not matched to a gene: 12. The CDR3 totals 16 residues. CDR3 loop: CASSRIPGQGAGGYTF. In DNA, the CDR3 is TGTGCCAGTAGTCGCATCCCGGGACAGGGGGCAGGAGGCTACACCTTC.

The table lists this clonotype with a few counts. The J gene is TRBJ2-7, the V gene TRBV18; the D call may be TRBD1 or TRBD2 (5 bases each). There are 17 residues in the CDR3. The germline CDR1 and CDR2 sequences are KGHSH and LQKENI. The ends were cut back, 3 bases at V and 2 bases at J, with 20 bases in the middle. The chain's CDR3 is CASSPFSGPSPAYEQYF. The CDR3 region has the DNA TGTGCCAGCTCACCGTTTTCGGGACCGTCGCCTGCCTACGAGCAGTACTTC.

This chain links TRBV6-1 with TRBJ1-2, with D unclear. Between the trimmed V and J ends, which lost 2 bases and 6 bases, there was a span of 10 bases. Looked up from germline, CDR1 is MNHNS and CDR2 is SASEGT. CDR3 length: 13 residues. This CDR3 is CASSERVGNGYTF. The CDR3 nucleotides are TGTGCCAGCAGTGAAAGGGTCGGGAATGGCTACACCTTC.

The rearrangement joins TRBV27 to TRBJ2-7, with unresolved D. The ends were cut back, 2 bases at V and 4 bases at J, with 15 bases in the middle. The CDR3 length is 15 residues. Germline V gene sequence: CDR1 MNHEY, CDR2 SMNVEV (reference sequence). CDR3 DNA sequence: TGTGCCAGCAGTTTAGACGGTAGAACCGGGTACGAGCAGTACTTC. Translated: CASSLDGRTGYEQYF.

The chain uses TRBV6-1 and TRBJ2-7; D is uncertain. Germline lookup yields CDR1 MNHNS and CDR2 SASEGT. Trimming took 3 bases from V and 0 from J, leaving 12 bases between them. The CDR3 has 15 residues. The CDR3 sequence is CASSDFGRNSYEQYF. The DNA for the CDR3 is TGTGCCAGCAGTGACTTCGGACGGAACTCCTACGAGCAGTACTTC.

At least ten counts were recorded for this clonotype. The chain has TRBV3-1 and TRBJ2-7, with D unclear. The germline V gene has CDR1 LGHDT and CDR2 YNNKEL (reference sequence). Trimming shortened V by 1 base and J by 0 bases, and 7 bases separated the two germline ends. The length of the CDR3 is 14 residues. The CDR3 sequence is CASSQVQSSYEQYF. As DNA, the CDR3 is TGTGCCAGCAGCCAAGTTCAGAGCTCCTACGAGCAGTACTTC.

This clonotype was picked up a small number of times. The rearrangement links TRBV5-1 to TRBJ1-1, with D maybe TRBD1 (6 bases). The CDR3 covers 13 residues. Trimming took off 7 bases at V and 5 bases at J, with 15 bases between the two ends. Germline V lookup: CDR1 SGHRS, CDR2 YFSETQ. CDR3 region: CASGGLGDTEAFF. The DNA for the CDR3 is TGCGCCAGCGGGGGCCTAGGTGATACTGAAGCTTTCTTT.

J is TRBJ2-2 and V is TRBV24-1; tentatively, D is TRBD1 (5 bases). In germline, CDR1 is KGHDR, CDR2 SFDVKD. The CDR3 runs to 14 residues. Trimming removed 3 bases from V and 4 bases from J, with 8 bases in between. CDR3 sequence reads: CATSDMGLTGELFF. The CDR3 coding sequence is TGTGCCACCAGTGATATGGGGCTCACCGGGGAGCTGTTTTTT.